This TCR beta chain was found in a study of blood T cells in healthy people across ages. Points from the study as a whole: Diversity of TCR beta per million T cells declined in a roughly linear way with age.

Trimming shortened V by 6 bases and J by 7 bases, and 12 bases separated the two germline ends. The CDR3 length is 13 residues. The germline V gene has CDR1 SEHNR and CDR2 FQNEAQ (reference sequence). About this clonotype itself: What it binds is unknown.

PCR was performed a second time for roughly 7 to 12 cycles using a sample-barcoded 5' primer and a J-beta primer mix. TCRdb re-called the 5' RACE reads through MiXCR, storing one row per CDR3 protein. This sample has approximately 690,000 distinct CDR3 sequences, with under 70% found just once. The sequence was collected from a man aged 55 to 70 in good health. This chain uses TRBV7-9 with TRBJ1-4; the D gene is possibly TRBD1 (5 bases). Sequencing was carried out using blood. CDR3 sequence: CASRSDSFEKLFF. As DNA, the CDR3 is TGTGCCAGCAGATCAGACAGCTTTGAAAAACTGTTTTTT. Full variable domain (remainder filled in from reference TRBV7-9 and TRBJ1-4): DTGVSQNPRHKITKRGQNVTFRCDPISEHNRLYWYRQTLGQGPEFLTYFQNEAQLEKSRLLSDRFSAERPKGSFSTLEIQRTEQGDSAMYLCASRSDSFEKLFFGSGTQLSVL.